This T cell receptor (beta chain) was identified during a study of blood T cells in healthy people across ages (dated by TCRdb to between 2014 and 2017). Looking at the study overall: In model experiments, template switching captured about one uniquely barcoded TCR beta cDNA molecule for every two T cells. Four age groups were formed from the donors: young (average around 15 years), middle-aged (approximately 40), aged (about 62) and long-lived (82). Using the same blood draw, the study looked at two additional independent replicas of 1 million unique cDNA reads for two donors, one aged 18 to 29 and the other aged 80 or older. Using deep sequencing normalized with unique cDNA molecular identifiers, the study measured how TCR beta repertoire diversity changes with age.

Donors were 35 to 40 systemically healthy Caucasian individuals from Russia aged roughly 6 to 95 years. Each donor gave roughly 11 milliliters of peripheral blood, drawn into EDTA-treated Vacutainer tubes. Ficoll-Paque density-gradient centrifugation was used to isolate PBMCs, with at least 6 million obtained per sample. Trizol reagent was used to extract total RNA from PBMCs, with at least 5.5 micrograms per sample. Naive CD45RAhigh/CD27high T cell percentages were measured by flow cytometry on a PBMC aliquot from every donor. What the work shows at the level of the full study, not this receptor alone: Since profiling was done on bulk unsorted PBMCs, naive and antigen-experienced compartments could not be conclusively compared. Estimates of total diversity based on one million sequenced T cells were regarded as lower bounds and as underestimates. Donor CMV infection status was unknown, potentially confounding age-related changes in expanded clonotypes. As age increased, observed TCR beta diversity per million T cells dropped in a roughly linear way, and a significant reduction was already evident by age around 41. Compared with the aged group, the long-lived group had more naive CD4+ T cells, fewer expanded clones and increased TCR diversity, suggesting age selection. There was a strong correlation between observed TCR beta diversity and the percentage of naive T cells measured by flow cytometry.

Comment on this clonotype: The target of this receptor is not known. It has no much larger one-base neighbor in the sample; base qualities were not kept.

The library was prepared using 5' RACE. The run used an Illumina HiSeq 2500. A second roughly 6 to 12 cycle PCR used a sample-barcoded 5' primer and a J-beta primer mix. A template-switch 5' adaptor carrying 12 random nucleotides introduced a unique molecular identifier onto each TCR beta cDNA molecule. Each sample yielded at least 2.5 million CDR3-containing paired-end reads. The Mint cDNA synthesis kit, primed by a TRBC-specific oligonucleotide, was used to synthesize first-strand cDNA from all RNA. After uracil-DNA glycosylase treatment, a first 18-cycle PCR used universal primers M1SS and BC2_uni_R on all cDNA. The paper's data handling went like this. For normalization, 1 million high-quality reads, each with a distinct molecular identifier, were randomly selected from each sample. Reads sharing molecular identifiers were discarded rather than binned into consensus sequences. MiTCR, with a Q25 quality threshold and the strictest error-elimination algorithm, was used for CDR3 identification, clonotype clustering and error correction. A nonparametric unseen species model with Euler transformation was used to estimate lower-bound total TCR beta diversity. TCRdb trimmed the raw reads at Q25, called clones with MiXCR and kept productive beta chains. Here each entry gathers all rows of one CDR3 protein and keeps the most common genes and DNA. In this record, the V and J calls reflect TCRdb's handling and not the investigators' own analysis. A total of over 450,000 distinct CDR3 sequences appear in this sample, less than 25% of them only once. The ten largest clonotypes hold 7.5% to 9% of the sample.

This sample also belongs to another study, concerning T cells of mothers and their children. According to the second study: Donors were nine systemically healthy Caucasian individuals: three mothers and their six children. cDNA synthesis used all of the extracted RNA, with 1.5 ug of RNA in each 15 ul reaction. In the second PCR, the M1S primer added sample barcodes and 2-4 random nucleotides. Over 9.5 million TCR beta CDR3 reads were obtained for each mother, and millions of reads were obtained for each child. Thymic selection shapes the output of TCR recombination in a similar way in related and unrelated pairs, and inherited differences have a minor effect. Related mother-child pairs always showed normalized repertoire overlap that was slightly higher than in unrelated mother-child pairs, though the difference was never significant. No persistent microchimeric T cell clones were detected, at a sensitivity of about 100 clones per million clonotypes. To look for features that set related mother-child pairs apart from unrelated individuals, the researchers ran deep NGS to compare the TCR beta repertoires of mothers and children. The mean age was around 42 +/- 4 years for the mothers and about 10 +/- 4 years for the children. After adapter ligation with NEBNext reagents, the libraries were sequenced on Illumina HiSeq 2000 with 100+100 nt paired-end reads. To avoid cross-contamination, the mother libraries and the child libraries were prepared a month apart and sequenced in separate runs. For each donor, between roughly 450,000 and 2,300,000 distinct TCR beta clonotypes were identified. Naive TCR beta clonotypes were estimated from low-frequency clonotypes matched to each donor's FACS-determined naive share, without sorting.

This sequence originates from a boy aged 5-17 years in good health. Specimen: blood.

The nucleotides read TGCAGCGTTGAAGAAGGTGGTGGCTACACCTTC. It translates as CSVEEGGGYTF. The rearrangement joined TRBV29-1 to TRBJ1-2; confidence is insufficient to name the D gene. CDR1 and CDR2 were assigned from the germline V gene as SQVTM and ANQGSEA. The CDR3 has 11 amino acids, counting the end cysteine and phenylalanine. Only CDR3 DNA is held: 33 bases, read in frame from base 1. Trimming at the junction amounts to 0 bases on V and 7 bases on J, and the germline ends lie 6 bases apart.